This passage covers 22 T cell receptor beta chains from one sample sequenced in a study of early T cells in non-severe SARS-CoV-2 infection. TCRdb reprocessed the 5' RACE reads via MiXCR and lists one record per CDR3 protein. Of 35,000 to 45,000 distinct CDR3 sequences in the sample, 5% to 6.5% were seen once. The sample was whole blood, taken at baseline. Receptor source: an adult who was a healthcare worker with PCR-confirmed SARS-CoV-2 infection or an uninfected control (not recorded which).

The chain couples TRBV29-1 to TRBJ1-1; D is unclear. V was pared by 3 bases and J by 3 bases, with 8 bases between. Germline values: CDR1 SQVTM, CDR2 ANQGSEA. The CDR3 runs to 12 residues. This CDR3 is CSVEWADTEAFF. The CDR3 DNA follows: TGCAGCGTTGAGTGGGCTGACACTGAAGCTTTCTTT.

In this sample, this clonotype turned up many times. The chain carries TRBV27 and TRBJ2-5; 12 bases are shared with TRBD2. V was pared by 5 bases and J by 4 bases, with 8 bases of the junction left unmatched. The CDR3 spans 16 residues. The V gene's germline CDR1 is MNHEY and CDR2 SMNVEV (reference sequence). CDR3 coding DNA: TGTGCCAGCAGTCCTAGGGGACTAGCGGGCGTAGAGACCCAGTACTTC. It is translated as CASSPRGLAGVETQYF.

A few counts support this clonotype. The CDR3 region is CASSSALEGKYGYTF. In nucleotides, the CDR3 is TGTGCCAGCAGTTCCGCCTTAGAGGGAAAATATGGCTACACCTTC. The rearrangement uses TRBV28 and TRBJ1-2; D gene unclear. The germline gives CDR1 MDHEN, CDR2 SYDVKM. Deletions cut 4 bases from V and 5 bases from J, with 17 bases between. CDR3 length equals 15 residues.

This clonotype was observed a few times. This chain links TRBV5-1 with TRBJ2-3; unclear D gene. The length of the CDR3 is 14 residues. Trimming shortened V by 0 bases and J by 2 bases, and 7 bases separated the two germline ends. Germline CDR1 and CDR2: SGHRS and YFSETQ. The CDR3 reads CASSLGYPTDTQYF. The CDR3 nucleotides read TGCGCCAGCAGCTTGGGTTACCCCACAGATACGCAGTATTTT.

This clonotype was found many times. The chain employs TRBV7-2 and TRBJ2-7, with a tentative D call TRBD1 (7 bases). The V gene lost 5 bases and the J gene lost 2 bases, with 16 bases spanning the gap. The germline gives CDR1 SGHTA, CDR2 FQGNSA. This CDR3 region has 15 residues. CDR3 sequence (DNA): TGTGCCAGCAGCCCGGAGGCAGGGGGGACCTACGAGCAGTACTTC. It is translated as CASSPEAGGTYEQYF.

There are many counts of this clonotype. The genes are TRBV18 and TRBJ2-7, with 9 positions matching TRBD2. The CDR3 covers 16 residues. The germline CDR1 and CDR2 sequences are KGHSH and LQKENI. With 3 bases clipped from V and 0 bases from J, the junction kept 6 bases outside the gene matches. DNA for the CDR3: TGTGCCAGCTCACCGCTAGCGGGGCCTAGCTCCTACGAGCAGTACTTC. Translating gives CASSPLAGPSSYEQYF.

This clonotype was found many times. The chain has TRBV20-1 and TRBJ2-6; no reliable D call. CDR3 length: 14 amino acids. With 2 bases removed from V and 0 bases from J, the gap between germline ends came to 5 bases. Per germline, CDR1 DFQATT and CDR2 SNEGSKA (reference sequence). For the CDR3, the DNA is TGCAGTGCTAGACGGAACTCTGGGGCCAACGTCCTGACTTTC. Translation: CSARRNSGANVLTF.

This clonotype was observed at least ten times. This chain joins TRBV6-5 and TRBJ1-6; 7 nucleotides agree with TRBD1. This CDR3 has 17 amino acids. Germline V CDR1 and CDR2: MNHEY, SVGAGI. V trimming: 4 bases; J trimming: 2 bases; junction bases outside the gene matches: 8. The chain's CDR3 is CASSSHGGTAYNSPLHF. The CDR3 bases are TGTGCCAGCAGTTCCCACGGAGGGACAGCCTATAATTCACCCCTCCACTTT.

The chain employs TRBV7-2 and TRBJ2-7; D not certain. There are 13 residues in the CDR3. Looked up from germline, CDR1 is SGHTA and CDR2 is FQGNSA. Trimming left V 5 bases short and J 5 bases short, with 13 bases between. The CDR3 sequence: CASSRSSRDEQYF. CDR3 DNA sequence: TGTGCCAGCAGCCGCAGTAGTAGGGACGAGCAGTACTTC. The full variable domain, rest sourced from reference TRBV7-2 and TRBJ2-7, is GAGVSQSPSNKVTEKGKDVELRCDPISGHTALYWYRQSLGQGLEFLIYFQGNSAPDKSGLPSDRFSAERTGGSVSTLTIQRTQQEDSAVYLCASSRSSRDEQYFGPGTRLTVT.

This clonotype has ten or more counts. The chain recombines TRBV19 with TRBJ2-5; 7 nucleotides match TRBD1. Trimming took 6 bases from V and 1 from J; bases not matched to a gene: 5. The CDR3 has 14 amino acids. CDR1 and CDR2 (germline): LNHDA, SQIVND (reference sequence). CDR3: CASSDRVLQETQYF. CDR3 DNA sequence: TGTGCCAGTAGCGACAGGGTGCTCCAAGAGACCCAGTACTTC.

This clonotype was recorded many times. This chain joins TRBV28 and TRBJ1-1; a weak D match, TRBD1 (5 bases). There are 11 residues in the CDR3. Per the germline V gene, CDR1 is MDHEN and CDR2 is SYDVKM. V lost 4 bases, J lost 8 bases, and 8 bases lay in between. CDR3 region: CASSSWDEAFF. The CDR3 DNA reads as TGTGCCAGCAGTTCTTGGGACGAAGCTTTCTTT.

This clonotype was observed at least ten times. CDR3 in amino acids: CASSYSAGYMNTEAFF. Here the CDR3 DNA reads TGTGCCAGCAGTTACTCGGCAGGGTACATGAACACTGAAGCTTTCTTT. The V call is TRBV6-6, the J call TRBJ1-1; weak D call: TRBD1 (5 bases). From germline, CDR1 is MNHNY and CDR2 SVGAGI (reference sequence). The CDR3 is made up of 16 amino acids. Trimming stripped 0 bases from V and 0 bases from J, with 11 bases between.

The chain is built from TRBV7-2 and TRBJ1-3; D is undetermined. The germline V gene has CDR1 SGHTA and CDR2 FQGNSA. The V end lost 3 bases, the J end lost 1 base, and 7 bases lay between the germline ends. CDR3 length equals 14 residues. CDR3 DNA sequence: TGTGCCAGCAGCTTCTCGAGTTCTGGAAACACCATATATTTT. Translated: CASSFSSSGNTIYF.

The table lists this clonotype with a few counts. The chain is built from TRBV30 and TRBJ1-2, with 7 bases aligning to TRBD1. V was clipped by 2 bases and J by 8 bases; unmatched bases: 8. The germline V gene has CDR1 GTSNPN and CDR2 SVGIG (reference sequence). This CDR3 has 13 amino acids. CDR3 sequence (DNA): TGTGCCTGGAGTTCTCACAGGGGAGGAGGCTACACCTTC. Protein product: CAWSSHRGGGYTF.

The chain links TRBV6-5 to TRBJ2-1; 11 bases fit TRBD2. J was trimmed by 7 bases and V by 4 bases; bases with no gene match: 6. From germline, CDR1 is MNHEY and CDR2 SVGAGI. The CDR3 has 15 amino acids. In DNA form, the CDR3 reads TGTGCCAGCAGTTTCCTAGCGGGGGGTGGAAATGAGCAGTTCTTC. This codes for CASSFLAGGGNEQFF.

There are many counts of this clonotype. This chain uses TRBV5-1 with TRBJ2-2; no clear D gene. The CDR3 has 18 amino acids. V was clipped by 3 bases and J by 0 bases, with 18 bases between them. CDR1 and CDR2 from the germline V gene are SGHRS and YFSETQ. CDR3 amino acids: CASSSSLLGRANTGELFF. The DNA of the CDR3 is TGCGCCAGCAGCTCCTCTCTGCTCGGCCGGGCGAACACCGGGGAGCTGTTTTTT.

This clonotype was recorded at least ten times. This rearrangement joins TRBV27 to TRBJ2-7; weak D call: TRBD2 (6 bases). The length of the CDR3 is 14 residues. Germline V gene sequence: CDR1 MNHEY, CDR2 SMNVEV (reference sequence). V was shortened by 5 bases and J by 2 bases, with 13 bases between the two germline ends. CDR3 region: CASSEAGSTYEQYF. The CDR3 DNA follows: TGTGCCAGCAGTGAGGCGGGGTCAACCTACGAGCAGTACTTC.

This clonotype was seen repeatedly, ten times or more. The chain links TRBV6-5 to TRBJ2-3; D not certain. The germline gives CDR1 MNHEY, CDR2 SVGAGI. The CDR3 covers 13 residues. Deletions cut 2 bases from V and 2 bases from J, with 5 bases between. CDR3 nucleotide sequence: TGTGCCAGCAGTTACCGCCCCACAGATACGCAGTATTTT. Amino acids: CASSYRPTDTQYF.

This clonotype was counted a few times. V is TRBV6-6 and J is TRBJ2-3; D tentatively fits TRBD1 or TRBD2 (5 bases each). Trimming cost V 6 bases and J 2 bases, with 15 bases left between them. The CDR3 totals 15 residues. CDR1 is MNHNY, CDR2 SVGAGI, per germline (reference sequence). CDR3 sequence: CASSSRGADTDTQYF. In DNA form, the CDR3 reads TGTGCCAGCAGCTCCCGGGGCGCGGACACAGATACGCAGTATTTT.

This clonotype was recorded many times. The rearrangement joins TRBV11-3 to TRBJ2-5; the D gene is possibly TRBD1 (5 bases). Germline CDR1 is SGHNT and CDR2 is YENEEA. This CDR3 has 16 residues. The ends were cut back, 5 bases at V and 1 base at J, with 17 bases in the middle. This CDR3 is CASSLGFPGFQETQYF. CDR3 nucleotide sequence: TGTGCCAGCAGCCTTGGATTTCCAGGGTTCCAAGAGACCCAGTACTTC.

This clonotype was observed at least ten times. V usage is TRBV4-3 and J usage is TRBJ1-4; D is undetermined. From germline, CDR1 is LGHNA and CDR2 YSLEER. The CDR3 is made up of 12 amino acids. Trimming took 1 base from V and 8 from J, leaving 5 bases between them. CDR3 sequence: CASSQVGEKLFF. In DNA, the CDR3 is TGCGCCAGCAGCCAAGTGGGGGAAAAACTGTTTTTT.

This clonotype has ten or more counts. The chain joins TRBV20-1 to TRBJ2-1; 7 positions match TRBD1. V shed 7 bases, J shed 7 bases, and the junction held 7 bases outside the gene matches. The CDR3 runs 12 residues. Germline CDR1 is DFQATT and CDR2 is SNEGSKA (reference sequence). The CDR3 reads CSGNTGDNEQFF. CDR3 bases: TGCAGTGGCAACACAGGGGATAATGAGCAGTTCTTC.